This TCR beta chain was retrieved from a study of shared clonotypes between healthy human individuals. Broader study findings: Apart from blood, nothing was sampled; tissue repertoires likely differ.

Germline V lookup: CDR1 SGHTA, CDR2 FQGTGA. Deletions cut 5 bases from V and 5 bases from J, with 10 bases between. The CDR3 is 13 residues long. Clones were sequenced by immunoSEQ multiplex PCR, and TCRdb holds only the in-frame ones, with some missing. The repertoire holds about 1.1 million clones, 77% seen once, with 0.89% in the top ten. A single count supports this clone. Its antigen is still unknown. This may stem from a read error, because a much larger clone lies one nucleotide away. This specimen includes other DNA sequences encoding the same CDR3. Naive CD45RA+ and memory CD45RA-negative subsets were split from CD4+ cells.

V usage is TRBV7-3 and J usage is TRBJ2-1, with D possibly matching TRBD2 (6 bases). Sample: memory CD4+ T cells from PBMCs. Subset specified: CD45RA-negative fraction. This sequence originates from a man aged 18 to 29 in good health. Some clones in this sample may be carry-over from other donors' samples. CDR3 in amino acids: CASSLGLNNEQFF. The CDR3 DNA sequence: TGTGCCAGCAGCCTGGGACTGAACAATGAGCAGTTCTTC.